This T cell receptor beta chain was sequenced for a study of T-cell reconstitution after alpha-beta-depleted transplantation in children (TCRdb year 2016). About the study as a whole: The study quantitatively tracked T-cell immune reconstitution after TCRalphabeta/CD19-depleted allogeneic hematopoietic cell transplantation in children using TCR repertoire profiling. General study outcomes and caveats: Apparently early alphabetaT-cell count recovery about two months after transplant reportedly relied on only several hundred rapidly expanded clones derived from non-depleted graft cells. In some patients, the high TCRbeta diversity seen at day 60 was put down to recipient T cells and intrathymic progenitors that had survived conditioning. Over the following months the frequencies of hyperexpanded clones went down, and after one year T-cell counts and TCRbeta diversity were mostly credited to newly produced T cells.

The method behind the library was PCR. Data came from an Illumina HiSeq 2500. TCR library preparation used molecular barcoding, with unique molecular identifiers applied to normalize quantification of the TCRbeta repertoire. TCRdb reran the public reads through fastp at Q25 and MiXCR, keeping productive beta chains. Each record represents a unique CDR3 protein, reported with the most common genes and DNA among its rows. A total of about 600,000 distinct CDR3 sequences appear in this sample, 23% of them only once. The ten largest make up over 12% of the sample. The CDR3 contains 13 residues, cysteine and phenylalanine counted. Just CDR3 DNA is preserved here, 39 bases in frame from base 1. The germline V gene sets CDR1 to SGHRS and CDR2 to YFSETQ. At the junction V is shortened by 4 bases and J by 4 bases; bases outside the gene matches: 4. This clonotype has a count of ten or more. What antigen it recognizes has not been identified. No per-base quality is available; no much larger clone lies one base away.

This specimen's treatment or condition label, per the study, means: allogeneic hematopoietic cell transplantation with graft depleted of TCRalphabeta T cells and CD19 B cells. The children who served as transplant recipients had been given grafts of TCRalphabeta/CD19-depleted allogeneic hematopoietic cells. The receptor was isolated from a boy younger than two who had a stem cell transplant for acute myeloid leukemia, so the T cells may come from the graft donor. The material was PBMCs, mostly from graft donor cells, obtained 360 days after TCRalphabeta/CD19-depleted stem cell transplant. The V and J genes are TRBV5-1 and TRBJ1-1; TRBD1 lines up with 7 middle nucleotides. Here the CDR3 is given as CASSQGTVTEAFF. The nucleotides are TGCGCCAGCAGCCAGGGGACAGTCACTGAAGCTTTCTTT.